This T cell receptor beta chain is from a study of graft-versus-host responses after intestinal transplantation (dated by TCRdb to about 2021). Regarding the study in general: Multivisceral, liver-intestinal, or isolated intestinal transplants were received by the recipients. Every recipient was given anti-thymocyte globulin induction, followed by approximately 3 years of maintenance tacrolimus and steroids. Bulk TCR-beta CDR3 sequencing was used to track graft-versus-host and host-versus-graft alloreactive T cell clones in the graft, circulation and bone marrow after intestinal transplantation. To identify alloreactive clones, pre-transplant mixed lymphocyte reaction products were sequenced and compared with unstimulated pre-transplant donor and recipient T cells. The cohort enrolled under 25 intestinal transplant recipients including one retransplant, and a few patients lacking pretransplant specimens were excluded. A peak of at least 4% donor T cells among recipient peripheral blood mononuclear cells was the definition used for donor T cell macrochimerism. Instead of going to the commercial service, samples from a few later patients were sequenced in-house on an Illumina MiSeq and processed with MiXCR.

General findings and caveats noted by the study authors: Peak levels of circulating GvH clones were associated with declines in HvG clones early after transplant. Conclusions were limited by the relatively low number and heterogeneity of intestinal transplant patients. GvH clones were detected in recipient bone marrow, and some of these GvH clones were observed earlier in ileal mucosa or blood, consistent with an intestinal mucosal origin. High GvH to HvG T cell clonal ratios were observed in the allografts of patients with donor T cell macrochimerism.

For CDR1 and CDR2, the germline V gene lists SQVTM and ANQGSEA. From cysteine to phenylalanine, the CDR3 is 14 amino acids long. The CDR3 DNA has 42 bases and is translated from base 1. At the junction V is shortened by 8 bases and J by 2 bases; bases outside the gene matches: 11. This clone was observed once. Its antigen is still unknown. It has no much larger one-base neighbor in the sample; base qualities were not kept. The library was prepared using the immunoSEQ multiplex PCR assay. In most patients, genomic DNA was isolated using the Qiagen DNeasy Blood and Tissue Kit and sent frozen to Adaptive Biotechnologies for TCR sequencing. Adaptive Biotechnologies carried out high-throughput TCR-beta CDR3 sequencing of genomic DNA for most patients. Concerning the study's data processing: Adaptive's ImmunoSEQ software supplied the TCR sequencing data for around 19 patients, while MiXCR and VDJtools were used to process a few other patients. To correct CD4 versus CD8 sorting errors, sequences present in both subsets at a frequency ratio below 5:1 were removed. Because the origin of CDR3 nucleotide sequences shared between donor and recipient could not be assigned, those sequences were removed. To count as alloreactive, a clone needed at least 2-fold expansion over unstimulated cells and a minimum CFSE-low frequency of 0.002% (template counts) or 0.001% (read counts). Mappable clones were those detected in sequenced pre-transplant spleen, lymph node, or MLR CFSE-low populations of the donor or recipient. The cumulative frequency of alloreactive clones was calculated as a percentage of all sequences, weighted by copy number. The clones in this table, taken by TCRdb from immuneACCESS, are in-frame only. Not every clone is retained; where verified, under half of the shortfall comes from an unresolved V gene, and the cause of the rest is unknown. That table gives V, J and clone size, and the DNA gave D and trimming. This sample holds tens of thousands of clones; 95% were observed only once. The leading ten clones occupy almost 0.55% of the sample.

Sample time point, as interpreted from the label and publication: cells obtained before transplantation from donor or recipient. CD3+CD4+ and CD3+CD8+ populations were FACS-sorted from unstimulated pre-transplant donor and recipient cells taken from spleen or lymph nodes. This TCR was recovered from a human donor who was the organ donor for an intestinal transplant. The rearranged segments are TRBV29-1 and TRBJ2-7; 8 middle bases align to TRBD2. The material was unstimulated CD8+ T cells sorted from spleen or lymph node cells, obtained before transplant. The DNA reads as follows: TGCAGCACCCGTGGCGGGGGGTTACCCTACGAGCAGTACTTC. Protein translation: CSTRGGGLPYEQYF.